The 3 T cell receptor beta chains below were found in one sample sequenced in a study of blood T cell repertoires in COVID-19. Using immunoSEQ multiplex PCR, the repertoire was profiled, and TCRdb retains in-frame clones only, with some absent. The sample consists of hundreds of thousands of clones, 65% to 90% of them appearing once. Input material: peripheral blood. These receptors came from a woman aged 60-70 years with COVID-19, enrolled during active disease.

The rearrangement links TRBV27 to TRBJ1-6; 7 positions agree with TRBD1. After removal of 3 bases from V and 6 bases from J, the junction contained 2 bases not matched to a gene. CDR3 length equals 14 residues. CDR1 MNHEY and CDR2 SMNVEV come from the germline V gene (reference sequence). The CDR3 bases are TGTGCCAGCAGTTTCGGGACAGCTAATTCACCCCTCCACTTT. Amino acids: CASSFGTANSPLHF.

V and J are TRBV7-2 and TRBJ1-2, with TRBD1 identical over 7 bases. With V trimmed by 4 bases and J by 6 bases, 5 bases remained unmatched. CDR1 and CDR2 from the germline V gene are SGHTA and FQGNSA. This CDR3 contains 13 residues. DNA of the CDR3: TGTGCCAGCAGCTGGGGACAGCTCAATGGCTACACCTTC. Its protein is CASSWGQLNGYTF.

This clone was seen a handful of times. The CDR3 DNA follows: TGTGCCAGCAGCTTAGCGACGACAGGAACCTACGAGCAGTACTTC. It yields the protein CASSLATTGTYEQYF. V is TRBV7-2 and J is TRBJ2-7; D is perhaps TRBD1 (6 bases). CDR1 is SGHTA and CDR2 is FQGNSA in the germline V gene. Trimming took 0 bases from V and 2 from J, leaving 11 bases between them. The CDR3 sequence is 15 residues long.